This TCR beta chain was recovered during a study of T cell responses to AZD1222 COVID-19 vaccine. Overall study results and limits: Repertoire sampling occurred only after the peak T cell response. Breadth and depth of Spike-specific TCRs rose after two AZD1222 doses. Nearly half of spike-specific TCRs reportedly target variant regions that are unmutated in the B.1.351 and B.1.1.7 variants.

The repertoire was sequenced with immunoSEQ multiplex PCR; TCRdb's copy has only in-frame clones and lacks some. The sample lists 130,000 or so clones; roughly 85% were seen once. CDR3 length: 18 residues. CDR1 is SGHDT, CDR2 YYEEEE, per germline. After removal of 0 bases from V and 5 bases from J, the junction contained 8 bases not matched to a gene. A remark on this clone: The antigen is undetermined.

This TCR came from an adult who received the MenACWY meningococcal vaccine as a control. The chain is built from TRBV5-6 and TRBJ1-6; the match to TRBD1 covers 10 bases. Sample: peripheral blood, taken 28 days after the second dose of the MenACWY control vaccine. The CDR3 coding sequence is TGTGCCAGCAGCTTGGTCCGGGACAGGGGTTTTCATAATTCACCCCTCCACTTT. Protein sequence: CASSLVRDRGFHNSPLHF.